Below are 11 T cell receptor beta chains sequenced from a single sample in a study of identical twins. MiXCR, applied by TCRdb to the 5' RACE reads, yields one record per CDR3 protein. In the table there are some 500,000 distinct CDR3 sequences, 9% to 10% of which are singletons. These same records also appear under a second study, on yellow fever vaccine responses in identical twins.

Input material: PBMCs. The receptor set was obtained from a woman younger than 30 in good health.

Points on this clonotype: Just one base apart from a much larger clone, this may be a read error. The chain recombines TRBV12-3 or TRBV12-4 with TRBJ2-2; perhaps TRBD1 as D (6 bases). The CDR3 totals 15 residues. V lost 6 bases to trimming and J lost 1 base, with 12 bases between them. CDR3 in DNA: TGTGCCAGCAGCCCTGGGGGCGTGAACACCGGGGAGCTGTTTTTT. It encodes CASSPGGVNTGELFF.

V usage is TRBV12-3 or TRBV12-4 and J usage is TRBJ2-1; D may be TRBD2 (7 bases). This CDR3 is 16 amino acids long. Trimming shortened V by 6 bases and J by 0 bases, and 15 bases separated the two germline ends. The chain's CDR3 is CASRPGGGSSYNEQFF. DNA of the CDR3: TGTGCCAGCAGGCCCGGGGGCGGGAGCTCCTACAATGAGCAGTTCTTC.

The CDR3 reads CASSVVLAGLDEQFF. CDR3 coding DNA: TGTGCCAGCAGCGTAGTGCTAGCGGGGCTGGATGAGCAGTTCTTC. The V gene is TRBV9, the J gene TRBJ2-1; 9 bases map to TRBD2. CDR3 length: 15 residues. V trimming: 0 bases; J trimming: 8 bases; junction bases outside the gene matches: 6. In germline, CDR1 is SGDLS, CDR2 YYNGEE.

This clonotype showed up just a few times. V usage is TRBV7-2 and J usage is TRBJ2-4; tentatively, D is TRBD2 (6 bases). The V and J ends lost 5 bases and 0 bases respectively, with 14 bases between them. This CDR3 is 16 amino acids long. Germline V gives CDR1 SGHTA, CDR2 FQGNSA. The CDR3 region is CASSPPGLRAKNIQYF. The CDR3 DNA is TGTGCCAGCAGCCCTCCGGGACTCAGAGCCAAAAACATTCAGTACTTC.

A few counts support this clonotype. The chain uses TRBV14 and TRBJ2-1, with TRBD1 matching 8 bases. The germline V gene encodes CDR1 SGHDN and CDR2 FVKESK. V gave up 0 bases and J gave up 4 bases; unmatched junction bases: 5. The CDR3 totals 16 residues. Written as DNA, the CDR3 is TGTGCCAGCAGCCAAGATCAGGGGGCGATGTACAATGAGCAGTTCTTC. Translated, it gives CASSQDQGAMYNEQFF.

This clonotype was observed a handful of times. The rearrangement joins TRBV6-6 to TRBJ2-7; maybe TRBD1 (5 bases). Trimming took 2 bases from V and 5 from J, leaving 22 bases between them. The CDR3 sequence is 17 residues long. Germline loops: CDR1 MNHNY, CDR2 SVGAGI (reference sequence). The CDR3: CASSYPLGQAPYHEQYF. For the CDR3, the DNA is TGTGCCAGCAGTTACCCTCTGGGGCAGGCCCCGTATCACGAGCAGTACTTC.

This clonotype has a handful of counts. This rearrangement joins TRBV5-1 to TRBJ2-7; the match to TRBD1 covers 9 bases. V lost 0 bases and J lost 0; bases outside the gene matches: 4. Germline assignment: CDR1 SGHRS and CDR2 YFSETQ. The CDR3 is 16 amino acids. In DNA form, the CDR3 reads TGCGCCAGCAGCTTGGCCGGGACAGGGATCTCCTACGAGCAGTACTTC. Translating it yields CASSLAGTGISYEQYF.

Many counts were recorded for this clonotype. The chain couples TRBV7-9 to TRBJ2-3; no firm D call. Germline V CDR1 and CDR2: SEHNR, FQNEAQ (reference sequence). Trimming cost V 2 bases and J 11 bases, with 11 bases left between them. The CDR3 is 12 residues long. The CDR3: CASSLLDFWQYF. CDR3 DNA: TGTGCCAGCAGCTTACTAGACTTTTGGCAGTATTTT.

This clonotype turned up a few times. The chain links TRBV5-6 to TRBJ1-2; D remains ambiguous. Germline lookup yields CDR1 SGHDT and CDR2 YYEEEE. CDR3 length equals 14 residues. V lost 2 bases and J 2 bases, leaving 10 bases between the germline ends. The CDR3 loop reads CASSFRAVNYGYTF. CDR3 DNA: TGTGCCAGCAGCTTTAGGGCGGTCAACTATGGCTACACCTTC.

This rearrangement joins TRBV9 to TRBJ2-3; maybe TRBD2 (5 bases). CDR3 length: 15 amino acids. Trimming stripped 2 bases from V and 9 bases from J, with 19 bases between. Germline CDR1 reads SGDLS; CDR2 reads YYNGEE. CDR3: CASSVRNALASTQYF. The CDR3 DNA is TGTGCCAGCAGCGTCCGGAATGCCCTGGCTAGCACGCAGTATTTT.

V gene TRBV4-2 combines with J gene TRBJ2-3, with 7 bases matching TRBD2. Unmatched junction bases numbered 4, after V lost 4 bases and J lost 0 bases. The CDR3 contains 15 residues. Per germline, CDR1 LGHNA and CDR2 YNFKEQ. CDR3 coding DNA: TGTGCCAGCAGCCCTCAGCGGGAAAGCACAGATACGCAGTATTTT. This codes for CASSPQRESTDTQYF.